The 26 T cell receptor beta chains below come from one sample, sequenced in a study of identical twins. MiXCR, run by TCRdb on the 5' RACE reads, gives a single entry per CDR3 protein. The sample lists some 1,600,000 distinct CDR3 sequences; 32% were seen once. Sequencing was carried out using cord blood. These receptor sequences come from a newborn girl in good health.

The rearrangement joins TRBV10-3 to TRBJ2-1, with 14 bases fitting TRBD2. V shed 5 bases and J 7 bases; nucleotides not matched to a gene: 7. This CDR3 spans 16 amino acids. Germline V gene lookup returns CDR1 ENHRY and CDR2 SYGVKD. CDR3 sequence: CAISPKGLAGVNEQFF. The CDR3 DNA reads TGTGCCATCAGTCCAAAGGGACTAGCGGGAGTGAATGAGCAGTTCTTC.

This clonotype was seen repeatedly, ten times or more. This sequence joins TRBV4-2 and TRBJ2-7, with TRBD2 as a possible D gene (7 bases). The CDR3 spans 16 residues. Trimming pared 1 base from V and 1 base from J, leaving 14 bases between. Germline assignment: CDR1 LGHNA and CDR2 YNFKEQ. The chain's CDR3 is CASSQVGGGLSYEQYF. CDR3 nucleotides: TGTGCCAGCAGCCAAGTAGGGGGAGGGCTTTCCTACGAGCAGTACTTC.

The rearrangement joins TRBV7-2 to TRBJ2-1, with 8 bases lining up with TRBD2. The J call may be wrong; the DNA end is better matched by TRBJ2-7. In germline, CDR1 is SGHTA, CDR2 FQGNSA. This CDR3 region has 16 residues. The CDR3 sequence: CASSLARTSYYNEQYF. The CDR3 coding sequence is TGTGCCAGCAGCTTAGCGAGGACTAGCTACTACAATGAGCAGTACTTC.

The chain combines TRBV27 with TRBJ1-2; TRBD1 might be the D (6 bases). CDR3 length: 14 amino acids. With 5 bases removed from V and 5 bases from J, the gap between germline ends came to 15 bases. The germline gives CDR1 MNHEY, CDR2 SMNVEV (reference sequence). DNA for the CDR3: TGTGCCAGCAGTCCGGGGGGCGAGGGATATGGCTACACCTTC. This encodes CASSPGGEGYGYTF.

CDR3 sequence: CASGLEGGLAGGFTGELFF. The CDR3 DNA reads TGTGCTAGTGGTTTGGAAGGCGGGCTAGCGGGGGGTTTTACCGGGGAGCTGTTTTTT. V and J are TRBV12-5 and TRBJ2-2; 11 bases agree with TRBD2. CDR3 length: 19 residues. V dropped 1 base and J dropped 5; count of bases not matched to a gene: 12. Germline loops: CDR1 LGHNT, CDR2 FRNRAP.

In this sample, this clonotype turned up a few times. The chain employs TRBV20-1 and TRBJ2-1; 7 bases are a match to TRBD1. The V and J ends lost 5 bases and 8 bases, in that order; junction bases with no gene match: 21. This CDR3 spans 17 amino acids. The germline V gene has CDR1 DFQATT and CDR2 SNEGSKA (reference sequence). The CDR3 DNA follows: TGCAGTGCTCCTTGGACAGGTTTGGTTCTTGGAACGGATGAGCAGTTCTTC. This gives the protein CSAPWTGLVLGTDEQFF.

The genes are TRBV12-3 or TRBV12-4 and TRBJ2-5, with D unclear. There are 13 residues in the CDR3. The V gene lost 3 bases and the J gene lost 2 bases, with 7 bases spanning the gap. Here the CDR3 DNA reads TGTGCCAGCAGTTTTCGGCCACAAGAGACCCAGTACTTC. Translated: CASSFRPQETQYF.

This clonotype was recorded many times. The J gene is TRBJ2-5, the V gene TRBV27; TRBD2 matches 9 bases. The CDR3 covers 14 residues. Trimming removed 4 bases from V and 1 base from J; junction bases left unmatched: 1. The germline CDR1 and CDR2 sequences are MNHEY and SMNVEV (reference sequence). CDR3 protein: CASSSAGGQETQYF. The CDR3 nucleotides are TGTGCCAGCAGTTCAGCGGGGGGCCAAGAGACCCAGTACTTC.

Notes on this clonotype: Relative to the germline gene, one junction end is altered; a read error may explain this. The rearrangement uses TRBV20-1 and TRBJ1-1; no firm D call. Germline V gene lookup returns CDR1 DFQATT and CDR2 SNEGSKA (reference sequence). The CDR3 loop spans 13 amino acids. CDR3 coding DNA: TGCGGTGCTCCCTCTTCTCTCCACACTGAAGCTTTCTTT. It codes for CGAPSSLHTEAFF.

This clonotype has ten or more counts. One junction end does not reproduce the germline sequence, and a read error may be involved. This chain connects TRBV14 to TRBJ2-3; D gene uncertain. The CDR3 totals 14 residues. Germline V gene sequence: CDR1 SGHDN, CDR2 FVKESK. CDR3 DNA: TGCGCCAGCAGCCAAGGTCTATTGGGGGATACGCAGTATTTT. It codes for CASSQGLLGDTQYF.

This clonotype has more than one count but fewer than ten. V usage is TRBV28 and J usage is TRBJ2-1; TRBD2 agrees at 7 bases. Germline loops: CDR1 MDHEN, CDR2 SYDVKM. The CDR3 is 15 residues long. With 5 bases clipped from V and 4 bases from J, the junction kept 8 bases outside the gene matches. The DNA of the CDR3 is TGTGCCAGCAGTCCTAGCGGAGGTGGGTACAATGAGCAGTTCTTC. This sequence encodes CASSPSGGGYNEQFF.

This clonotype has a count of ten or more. CDR3 in amino acids: CAISESGQNYGYTF. In DNA form, the CDR3 reads TGTGCCATCAGTGAGTCGGGACAGAACTATGGCTACACCTTC. The chain couples TRBV10-3 to TRBJ1-2, with 7 bases aligning to TRBD1. V shed 0 bases and J 2 bases; nucleotides not matched to a gene: 0. The CDR3 is 14 residues long. The V gene's germline CDR1 is ENHRY and CDR2 SYGVKD.

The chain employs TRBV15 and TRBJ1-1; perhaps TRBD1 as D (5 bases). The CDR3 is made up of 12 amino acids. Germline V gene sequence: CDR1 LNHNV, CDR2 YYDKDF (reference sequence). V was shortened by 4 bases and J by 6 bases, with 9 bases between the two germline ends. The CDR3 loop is CATSKGKAEAFF. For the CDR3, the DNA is TGTGCCACCAGCAAGGGGAAGGCTGAAGCTTTCTTT.

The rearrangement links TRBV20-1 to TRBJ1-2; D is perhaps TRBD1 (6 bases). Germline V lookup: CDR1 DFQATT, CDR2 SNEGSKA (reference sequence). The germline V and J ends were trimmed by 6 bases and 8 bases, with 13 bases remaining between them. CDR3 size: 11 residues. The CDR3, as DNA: TGCAGTGCCAGGGGCCTACCGGGCTACACCTTC. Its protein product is CSARGLPGYTF.

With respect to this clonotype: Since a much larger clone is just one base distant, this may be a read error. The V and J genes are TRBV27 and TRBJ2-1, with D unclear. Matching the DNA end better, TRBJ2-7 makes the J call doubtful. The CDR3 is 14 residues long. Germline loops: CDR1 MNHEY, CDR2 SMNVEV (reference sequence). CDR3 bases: TGTGCCAGCAGTTTAGGATACTCCTACAATGAGCAGTACTTC. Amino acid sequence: CASSLGYSYNEQYF.

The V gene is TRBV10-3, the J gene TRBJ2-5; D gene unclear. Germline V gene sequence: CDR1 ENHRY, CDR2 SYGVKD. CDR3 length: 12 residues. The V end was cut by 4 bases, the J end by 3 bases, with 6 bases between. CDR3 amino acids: CAISGPKETQYF. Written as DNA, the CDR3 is TGTGCCATCAGTGGGCCAAAAGAGACCCAGTACTTC.

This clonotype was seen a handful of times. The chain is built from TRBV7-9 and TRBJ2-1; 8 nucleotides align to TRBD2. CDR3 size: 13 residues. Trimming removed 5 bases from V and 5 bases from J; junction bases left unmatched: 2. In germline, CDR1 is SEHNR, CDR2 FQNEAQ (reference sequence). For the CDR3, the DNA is TGTGCCAGCAGCCCAGCGGGAGACAATGAGCAGTTCTTC. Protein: CASSPAGDNEQFF.

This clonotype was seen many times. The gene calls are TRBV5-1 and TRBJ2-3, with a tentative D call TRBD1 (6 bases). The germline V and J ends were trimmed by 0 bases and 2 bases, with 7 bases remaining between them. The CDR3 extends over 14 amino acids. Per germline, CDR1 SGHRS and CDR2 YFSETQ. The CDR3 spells CASSLGDNTDTQYF. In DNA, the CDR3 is TGCGCCAGCAGCTTGGGGGACAACACAGATACGCAGTATTTT.

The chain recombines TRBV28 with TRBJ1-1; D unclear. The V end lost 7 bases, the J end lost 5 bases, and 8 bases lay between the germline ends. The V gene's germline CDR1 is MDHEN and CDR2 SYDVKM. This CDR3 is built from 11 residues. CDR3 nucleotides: TGTGCCAGCATCGCCGCAACTGAAGCTTTCTTT. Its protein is CASIAATEAFF.

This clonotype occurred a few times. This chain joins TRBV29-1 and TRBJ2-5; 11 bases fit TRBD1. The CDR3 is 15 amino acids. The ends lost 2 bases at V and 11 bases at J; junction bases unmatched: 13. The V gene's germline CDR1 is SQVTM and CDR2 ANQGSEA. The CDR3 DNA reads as TGCAGCGTTGAATTAGGACAGGGGGCCTACAATGAGCAGTACTTC. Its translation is CSVELGQGAYNEQYF.

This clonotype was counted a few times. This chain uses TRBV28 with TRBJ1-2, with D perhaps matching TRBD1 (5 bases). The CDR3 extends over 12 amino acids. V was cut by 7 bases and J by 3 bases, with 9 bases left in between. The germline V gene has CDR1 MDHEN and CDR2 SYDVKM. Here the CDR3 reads CASTPGHYGYTF. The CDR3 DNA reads TGTGCCAGCACTCCGGGACACTATGGCTACACCTTC.

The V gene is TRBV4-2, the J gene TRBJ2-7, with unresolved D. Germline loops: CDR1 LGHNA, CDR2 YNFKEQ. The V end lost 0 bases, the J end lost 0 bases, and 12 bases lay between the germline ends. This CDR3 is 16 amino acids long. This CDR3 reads CASSQDVGIYSYEQYF. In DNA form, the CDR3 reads TGTGCCAGCAGCCAAGATGTCGGCATCTACTCCTACGAGCAGTACTTC.

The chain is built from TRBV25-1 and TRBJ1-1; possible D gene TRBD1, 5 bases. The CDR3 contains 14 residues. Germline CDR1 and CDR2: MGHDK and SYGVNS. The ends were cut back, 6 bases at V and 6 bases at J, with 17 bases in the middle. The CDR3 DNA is TGTGCCAGCAGCCCCCTGGGAGGGGCGGCTGAAGCTTTCTTT. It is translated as CASSPLGGAAEAFF.

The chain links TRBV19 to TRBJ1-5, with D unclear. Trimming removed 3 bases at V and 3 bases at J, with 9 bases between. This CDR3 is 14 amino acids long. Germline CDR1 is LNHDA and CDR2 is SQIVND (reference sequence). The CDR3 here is CASSILALNQPQHF. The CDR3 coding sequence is TGTGCCAGTAGTATTTTGGCTCTCAATCAGCCCCAGCATTTT.

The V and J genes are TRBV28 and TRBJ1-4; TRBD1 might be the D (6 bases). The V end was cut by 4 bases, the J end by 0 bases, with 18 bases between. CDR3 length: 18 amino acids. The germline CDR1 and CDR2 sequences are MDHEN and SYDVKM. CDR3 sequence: CASSYPPGQQATNEKLFF. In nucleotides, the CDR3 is TGTGCCAGCAGTTACCCTCCGGGACAACAAGCAACTAATGAAAAACTGTTTTTT.

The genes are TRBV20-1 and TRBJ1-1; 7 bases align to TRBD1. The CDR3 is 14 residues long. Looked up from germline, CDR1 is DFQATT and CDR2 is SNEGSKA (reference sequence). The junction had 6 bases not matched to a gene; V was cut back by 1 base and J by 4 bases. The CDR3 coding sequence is TGCAGTGCTAGAGGAGGGGGCGTCGTCACTGAAGCTTTCTTT. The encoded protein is CSARGGGVVTEAFF.